This is a list of T cell receptor beta chains from one sample in a study of spatial heterogeneity in lung cancer. TCRdb independently ran MiXCR on the 5' RACE reads; one entry per CDR3 protein. The table shows 15,000 or so distinct CDR3 sequences, with roughly 5.4% occurring only once. The sequencing here drew on lung tumor tissue, taken at surgery. The source of these receptors is a male donor with early-stage non-small cell lung cancer. Both conserved end residues are part of each CDR3. Fields, in order: clone size, J gene, D gene, V gene, CDR3 protein, CDR3 DNA. D genes are given only for firm matches. A row's size may be missing; if present it is once, few, many or a size class.

>many|TRBJ2-3|NA|TRBV29-1
CSLRYTSTDTQYF
TGCTCCCTCAGATACACGAGCACAGATACGCAGTATTTT
>many|TRBJ1-2|NA|TRBV12-3/TRBV12-4
CASSLGGTMHHYTF
TGTGCCAGCAGTTTGGGGGGCACCATGCACCACTACACCTTC
>many|TRBJ1-3|TRBD1|TRBV7-9
CASSLTGGGTGNTIYF
TGTGCCAGCAGCCTGACAGGGGGAGGTACTGGAAACACCATATATTTT
>many|TRBJ1-6|NA|TRBV19
CASSGGQGSRNSPLHF
TGTGCCAGTAGTGGGGGCCAGGGCTCTAGGAATTCACCCCTCCACTTT
>many|TRBJ2-5|NA|TRBV19
CASSIGPLRQETQYF
TGTGCCAGTAGTATAGGCCCCCTAAGGCAAGAGACCCAGTACTTC
>many|TRBJ2-5|NA|TRBV25-1
CASRRNQGQETQYF
TGTGCCAGCAGAAGAAACCAGGGCCAAGAGACCCAGTACTTC
>many|TRBJ1-2|NA|TRBV29-1
CSVEDGGGNYGYTF
TGCAGCGTTGAAGATGGTGGGGGTAACTATGGCTACACCTTC
>many|TRBJ1-1|NA|TRBV6-5
CASSYRKGGTEAFF
TGTGCCAGCAGTTACAGAAAGGGGGGGACTGAAGCTTTCTTT
>few|TRBJ2-1|TRBD2|TRBV12-3/TRBV12-4
CASSLVAGGLNEQFF
TGTGCCAGCAGCCTGGTAGCGGGGGGGCTCAATGAGCAGTTCTTC
>NA|TRBJ1-1|NA|TRBV11-3
CASSLEGSGTEAFF
TGTGCCAGCAGCTTAGAGGGGTCGGGGACTGAAGCTTTCTTT
>many|TRBJ1-2|NA|TRBV13
CASSLEMGYGYTF
TGTGCCAGCAGCTTAGAAATGGGCTATGGCTACACCTTC
>many|TRBJ1-4|NA|TRBV5-1
CASSPPGVGNNEKLFF
TGCGCCAGCAGCCCCCCGGGAGTGGGCAATAATGAAAAACTGTTTTTT
>NA|TRBJ2-1|NA|TRBV7-2
CASSLEGQYNEQFF
TGTGCCAGCAGCTTAGAGGGTCAATACAATGAGCAGTTCTTC
>many|TRBJ2-1|TRBD1|TRBV11-1
CASSLDRVSNEQFF
TGTGCCAGCAGCTTGGACAGGGTTAGCAATGAGCAGTTCTTC
>many|TRBJ1-2|NA|TRBV28
CASSSGQGQGYGYTF
TGTGCCAGCAGCTCCGGGCAGGGGCAGGGCTATGGCTACACCTTC
>many|TRBJ1-5|NA|TRBV18
CASSPIQGQPQHF
TGTGCCAGCTCACCAATTCAGGGTCAGCCCCAGCATTTT
>many|TRBJ2-1|NA|TRBV7-2
CANSRTRVNEQFF
TGTGCCAACTCTCGCACCAGGGTAAATGAGCAGTTCTTC
>many|TRBJ1-6|TRBD1|TRBV3-1
CASSQGQGAISPLHF
TGTGCCAGCAGCCAAGGACAGGGAGCAATTTCACCCCTCCACTTT
>many|TRBJ1-1|NA|TRBV6-2/TRBV6-3
CASSYSTGRPPQNTEAFF
TGTGCCAGCAGTTACTCGACAGGACGGCCTCCTCAGAACACTGAAGCTTTCTTT
>many|TRBJ2-1|NA|TRBV6-5
CASTKGGSRLHEQFF
TGTGCCAGCACTAAGGGAGGTAGTCGGCTGCATGAGCAGTTCTTC
>many|TRBJ2-7|NA|TRBV27
CASSSSRQGKVDYEQYF
TGTGCCAGCAGTTCCTCCCGGCAGGGGAAGGTGGACTACGAGCAGTACTTC
>many|TRBJ2-3|NA|TRBV29-1
CSVDGGANTDTQYF
TGCAGCGTTGATGGGGGAGCAAATACAGATACGCAGTATTTT
>many|TRBJ1-1|NA|TRBV7-9
CASSVERTNKEAFF
TGTGCCAGCAGCGTAGAGCGGACAAACAAGGAAGCTTTCTTT
>many|TRBJ2-5|TRBD2|TRBV6-2/TRBV6-3
CASSSYSGAPEETQYF
TGTGCCAGCAGTTCCTATAGCGGGGCGCCGGAAGAGACCCAGTACTTC
>many|TRBJ2-5|NA|TRBV20-1
CSARGRDTLWETQYF
TGCAGTGCTAGAGGCCGGGACACGCTCTGGGAGACCCAGTACTTC
>many|TRBJ1-5|NA|TRBV12-3/TRBV12-4
CASSTSNIQPQHF
TGTGCCAGCAGTACCTCGAATATACAGCCCCAGCATTTT
>many|TRBJ2-2|NA|TRBV20-1
CSASPPAPLTGELFF
TGCAGTGCTAGCCCCCCAGCGCCTCTCACCGGGGAGCTGTTTTTT
>few|TRBJ2-7|NA|TRBV12-3/TRBV12-4
CASSPGGTQYEQYF
TGTGCCAGCAGCCCAGGGGGGACACAATACGAGCAGTACTTC
>many|TRBJ2-7|TRBD1|TRBV18
CASSPGQDPYEQYF
TGTGCCAGCTCACCGGGACAGGATCCCTACGAGCAGTACTTC
>NA|TRBJ2-7|NA|TRBV28
CASHPRYSSYEQYF
TGTGCCAGCCATCCCCGATATAGCTCCTACGAGCAGTACTTC
>NA|TRBJ2-2|TRBD1|TRBV2
CASSEQGASTGELFF
TGTGCCAGCAGTGAACAGGGGGCTAGCACCGGGGAGCTGTTTTTT
>medium-sized|TRBJ1-6|TRBD1|TRBV19
CASRKPGQTFNSPLHF
TGTGCCAGTAGAAAACCGGGACAGACTTTTAATTCACCCCTCCACTTT
>many|TRBJ1-1|NA|TRBV29-1
CSVEGAAFF
TGCAGCGTTGAGGGGGCAGCTTTCTTT
>medium-sized|TRBJ2-1|NA|TRBV14
CASSQDSKNEQFF
TGTGCCAGCAGCCAAGATTCGAAAAATGAGCAGTTCTTC
>many|TRBJ1-1|NA|TRBV7-2
CASSPTGTRPNTEAFF
TGTGCCAGCAGCCCCACCGGGACACGCCCGAACACTGAAGCTTTCTTT
>many|TRBJ2-3|NA|TRBV7-2
CASSSHGTDTQYF
TGTGCCAGCAGCTCCCATGGCACAGATACGCAGTATTTT
>many|TRBJ2-1|NA|TRBV5-1
CASSLQGRDNEQFF
TGCGCCAGCAGCTTGCAGGGGAGGGACAATGAGCAGTTCTTC
>NA|TRBJ2-3|NA|TRBV12-3/TRBV12-4
CASTPGVGRGADTQYF
TGTGCCAGCACCCCGGGGGTTGGGCGGGGCGCAGATACGCAGTATTTT
>many|TRBJ1-1|TRBD1|TRBV20-1
CSARTGANTEAFF
TGCAGTGCCCGGACAGGAGCTAACACTGAAGCTTTCTTT
>medium-sized|TRBJ2-7|NA|TRBV9
CASSPQGYEQYF
TGTGCCAGCAGCCCACAGGGCTACGAGCAGTACTTC
>once|TRBJ1-6|NA|TRBV20-1
CSARDGRINSPLHF
TGCAGTGCTAGAGACGGGAGGATCAATTCACCCCTCCACTTT
>many|TRBJ2-7|TRBD2|TRBV6-6
CASKISGGEGEQYF
TGTGCCAGCAAAATTAGCGGGGGGGAGGGGGAGCAGTACTTC